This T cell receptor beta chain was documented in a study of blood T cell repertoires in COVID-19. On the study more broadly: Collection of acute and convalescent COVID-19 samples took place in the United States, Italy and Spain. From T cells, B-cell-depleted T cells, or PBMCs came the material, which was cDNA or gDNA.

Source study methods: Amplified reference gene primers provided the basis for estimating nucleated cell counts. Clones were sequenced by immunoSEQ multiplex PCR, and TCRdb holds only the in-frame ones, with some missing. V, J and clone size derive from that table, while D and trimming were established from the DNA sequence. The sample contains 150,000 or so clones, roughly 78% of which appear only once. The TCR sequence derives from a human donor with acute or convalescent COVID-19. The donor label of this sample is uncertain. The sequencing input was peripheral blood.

The chain's CDR3 is CASRDGGNQPQHF. Written as DNA, the CDR3 is TGTGCCAGCAGAGACGGCGGTAATCAGCCCCAGCATTTT. The chain uses TRBV27 and TRBJ1-5, with D unclear. Per the germline V gene, CDR1 is MNHEY and CDR2 is SMNVEV (reference sequence). This CDR3 contains 13 residues. V shed 6 bases and J shed 4 bases, with 10 bases lying between them.